The text below deals with one T cell receptor beta chain. The target antigen is unknown. This entry belongs to a study of shared clonotypes between healthy human individuals. In the study overall: Plates per donor: three CD4 naive, three CD4 memory, two CD8 naive, one CD8 memory. Study-wide points: In a handful of donors, about 5% of naive CD4 clonotypes appeared in common. On the whole, naive subsets had larger estimated richness than memory subsets had.

V shed 2 bases and J shed 2 bases, with 19 bases lying between them. The CDR3 extends over 17 amino acids. Germline V gives CDR1 KGHSH, CDR2 LQKENI. Sequencing was performed with immunoSEQ multiplex PCR; in TCRdb, only in-frame clones are kept and a portion is missing. The sample lists some 200,000 clones, just over 65% occurring once. The receptor comes from a man aged 25-45 years in good health. Sequenced input: memory CD4+ T cells sorted from blood. Subset in this sample: CD45RA-negative fraction. The chain couples TRBV18 to TRBJ2-7, with a tentative D call TRBD2 (7 bases). The DNA for the CDR3 is TGTGCCAGCTCACCAACCCCGGGGGGCCGCAACCCCTACGAGCAGTACTTC. This translates into CASSPTPGGRNPYEQYF.